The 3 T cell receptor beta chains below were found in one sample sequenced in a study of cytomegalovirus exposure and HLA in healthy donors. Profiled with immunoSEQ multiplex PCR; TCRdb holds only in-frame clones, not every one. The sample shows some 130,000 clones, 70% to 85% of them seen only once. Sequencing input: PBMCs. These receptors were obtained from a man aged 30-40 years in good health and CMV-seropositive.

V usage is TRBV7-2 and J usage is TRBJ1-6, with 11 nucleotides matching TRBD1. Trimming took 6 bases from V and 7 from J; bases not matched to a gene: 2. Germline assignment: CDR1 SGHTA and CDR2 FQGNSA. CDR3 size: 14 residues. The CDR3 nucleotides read TGTGCCAGCAGGGGGGACAGGGGGAATTCACCCCTCCACTTT. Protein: CASRGDRGNSPLHF.

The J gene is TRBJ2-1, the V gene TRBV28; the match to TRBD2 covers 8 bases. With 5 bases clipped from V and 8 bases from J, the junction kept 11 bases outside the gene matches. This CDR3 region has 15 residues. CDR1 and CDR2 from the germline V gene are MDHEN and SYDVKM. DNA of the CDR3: TGTGCCAGCAGTACGGGAGGGAGAAGGGAGGATGAGCAGTTCTTC. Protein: CASSTGGRREDEQFF.

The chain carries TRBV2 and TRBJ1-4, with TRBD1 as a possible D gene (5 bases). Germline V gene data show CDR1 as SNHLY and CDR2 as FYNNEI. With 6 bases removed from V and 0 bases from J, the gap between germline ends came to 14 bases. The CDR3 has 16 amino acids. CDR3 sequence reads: CASRGGTAATNEKLFF. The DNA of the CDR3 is TGTGCCAGCAGGGGGGGTACGGCAGCAACTAATGAAAAACTGTTTTTT.